This T cell receptor beta chain was found in a study of blood T cells in healthy people across ages. Overall study results and limits: When one million T cells were used, diversity estimates were thought to be underestimates.

Ten or more counts support this clonotype. Antigen: not known. Per-sample PBMC isolation yielded at least 6 million cells. A second PCR, run for roughly 6 to 11 cycles, used a sample-barcoded 5' primer plus a J-beta primer mix. TCRdb fed the 5' RACE reads into MiXCR, producing one record per CDR3 protein. The data show about 620,000 distinct CDR3 sequences, about 50% seen once. The sample comprised blood. The sequence was collected from a woman older than 75 in good health.

The CDR3 spells CAWSGPGYEQYF. The CDR3 coding sequence is TGTGCCTGGAGTGGACCCGGGTACGAGCAGTACTTC. This chain links TRBV30 with TRBJ2-7; D uncertain. The CDR3 consists of 12 residues. From germline, CDR1 is GTSNPN and CDR2 SVGIG (reference sequence). The ends were cut back, 1 base at V and 4 bases at J, with 8 bases in the middle. The variable domain in full, completed from reference TRBV30 and TRBJ2-7, reads SQTIHQWPATLVQPVGSPLSLECTVEGTSNPNLYWYRQAAGRGLQLLFYSVGIGQISSEVPQNLSASRPQDRQFILSSKKLLLSDSGFYLCAWSGPGYEQYFGPGTRLTVT.